This TCR beta chain was sequenced for a study of T-cell reconstitution after alpha-beta-depleted transplantation in children. This clonotype was detected ten times or more. Researchers prepared the TCRbeta library using unique molecular identifiers, the study reports. A single record per CDR3 protein comes from TCRdb applying MiXCR to the PCR reads. The table has approximately 590,000 distinct CDR3 sequences, about 10% seen once. This CDR3 spans 16 amino acids. The ends lost 1 base at V and 2 bases at J; junction bases unmatched: 5. Germline values: CDR1 SGHTA, CDR2 FQGNSA. The material was PBMCs from the stem cell graft donor, obtained from the stem cell graft. V usage is TRBV7-2 and J usage is TRBJ2-3; the match to TRBD2 covers 8 bases. The sequence came from a human donor who donated a stem cell graft to a child with acute myeloid leukemia. The CDR3 DNA is TGTGCCAGCAGCTTAGGGACTAGCCGTTCCACAGATACGCAGTATTTT. It specifies CASSLGTSRSTDTQYF. The full variable domain, rest sourced from reference TRBV7-2 and TRBJ2-3, is GAGVSQSPSNKVTEKGKDVELRCDPISGHTALYWYRQSLGQGLEFLIYFQGNSAPDKSGLPSDRFSAERTGGSVSTLTIQRTQQEDSAVYLCASSLGTSRSTDTQYFGPGTRLTVL.